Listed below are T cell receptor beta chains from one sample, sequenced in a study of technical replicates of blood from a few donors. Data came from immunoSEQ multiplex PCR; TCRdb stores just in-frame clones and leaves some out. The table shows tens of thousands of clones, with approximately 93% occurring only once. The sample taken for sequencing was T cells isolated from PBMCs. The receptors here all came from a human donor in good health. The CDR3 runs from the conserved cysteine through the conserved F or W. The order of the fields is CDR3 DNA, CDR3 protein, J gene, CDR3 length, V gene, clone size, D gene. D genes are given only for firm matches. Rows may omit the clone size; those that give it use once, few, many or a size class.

DNA: TGTGCCAGCAGCTCGAGGTACCAGACTAGCGAATCAAATGAGCAGTTCTTC
CDR3: CASSSRYQTSESNEQFF
J: TRBJ2-1
length: 17
V: TRBV13
size: .
D: TRBD2

DNA: TGTGCCAGCAGTGTCAGACTGGGTAACTATGGCTACACCTTC
CDR3: CASSVRLGNYGYTF
J: TRBJ1-2
length: 14
V: TRBV2
size: .
D: .

DNA: TGTGCCAGCAGTTCCCAGAGCCTACAGGGAATGGATGAGTACTTC
CDR3: CASSSQSLQGMDEYF
J: TRBJ2-4
length: 15
V: TRBV28
size: .
D: .

DNA: TGTGCCAGCAGCTTAGGGAGGAGCGGGAGGATGGTGGATACGCAGTATTTT
CDR3: CASSLGRSGRMVDTQYF
J: TRBJ2-3
length: 17
V: TRBV11-2
size: .
D: TRBD2

DNA: TGCGCCAGCAGCCAAGATTTACCGGGAGGTTACGAGCAGTACTTC
CDR3: CASSQDLPGGYEQYF
J: TRBJ2-7
length: 15
V: TRBV4-1
size: .
D: TRBD2

DNA: TGTGCCAGAAGCTTGGGTACAGGGTGTACTGAAGCTTTCTTT
CDR3: CARSLGTGCTEAFF
J: TRBJ1-1
length: 14
V: TRBV5-3
size: .
D: .

DNA: TGTGCCAGTAGTATCACACAGGGAAGCCTCACAGATACGCAGTATTTT
CDR3: CASSITQGSLTDTQYF
J: TRBJ2-3
length: 16
V: TRBV19
size: .
D: .

DNA: TGTGCCAGCAGTGAGGGGGCAGGATCAGATACGCAGTATTTT
CDR3: CASSEGAGSDTQYF
J: TRBJ2-3
length: 14
V: TRBV6-4
size: .
D: .

DNA: TGTGCCAGCAGCTTAATGGGCGGGGCTAGCACAGATACGCAGTATTTT
CDR3: CASSLMGGASTDTQYF
J: TRBJ2-3
length: 16
V: TRBV7-2
size: .
D: .

DNA: TGTGCCAGCAGTCTCTCCGGGACAGGGAGGTATGGCTACACCTTC
CDR3: CASSLSGTGRYGYTF
J: TRBJ1-2
length: 15
V: TRBV6-1
size: .
D: TRBD1

DNA: TGTGCCTGGACGTACGGCGGTGAGCAGTTCTTC
CDR3: CAWTYGGEQFF
J: TRBJ2-1
length: 11
V: TRBV30
size: .
D: .

DNA: TGTGCCTGGAGTACAGGGTGGACCGGGGAGCTGTTTTTT
CDR3: CAWSTGWTGELFF
J: TRBJ2-2
length: 13
V: TRBV30
size: .
D: .

DNA: TGTGCCAGCAGCCACCAAGGTTTTAGCGAAAGCTCCTACAATGAGCAGTTCTTC
CDR3: CASSHQGFSESSYNEQFF
J: TRBJ2-1
length: 18
V: TRBV14
size: .
D: .

DNA: TGTGCCAGCAGCAGCGAGACTAGAGGCGAGCAGTACTTC
CDR3: CASSSETRGEQYF
J: TRBJ2-7
length: 13
V: TRBV5-6
size: .
D: .

DNA: TGTGCCAGCAGCTCGCCAGGGACAGCCTACAATGAGCAGTTCTTC
CDR3: CASSSPGTAYNEQFF
J: TRBJ2-1
length: 15
V: TRBV7-9
size: once
D: TRBD1

DNA: TGTGCCAGCATCGATGTAAACAGGGGATATGGCTACACCTTC
CDR3: CASIDVNRGYGYTF
J: TRBJ1-2
length: 14
V: TRBV6-5
size: .
D: TRBD1

DNA: TGTGCCAGCAGTCTCCGGACAAGTTACGAGCAGTACTTC
CDR3: CASSLRTSYEQYF
J: TRBJ2-7
length: 13
V: TRBV6-5
size: .
D: .

DNA: TGTGCCAGCAGCCTAGCGGGAGGTACGGTGGAGACCCAGTACTTC
CDR3: CASSLAGGTVETQYF
J: TRBJ2-5
length: 15
V: TRBV9
size: .
D: TRBD2

DNA: TGTGCCAGCAGCCCAACCCGGGGGGGCGGAGAGACCCAGTACTTC
CDR3: CASSPTRGGGETQYF
J: TRBJ2-5
length: 15
V: TRBV7-9
size: .
D: TRBD2

DNA: TGTGCCAGCAGTCACAGGGGGACGGGGGCCAACGTCCTGACTTTC
CDR3: CASSHRGTGANVLTF
J: TRBJ2-6
length: 15
V: TRBV11-3
size: .
D: TRBD1

DNA: TGTGCCAGCAGCCAAAACCGGGACAGCTCCTACGAGCAGTACTTC
CDR3: CASSQNRDSSYEQYF
J: TRBJ2-7
length: 15
V: TRBV7-3
size: .
D: TRBD1

DNA: TGTGCCAGCAGTCCAGGGGCTCAGCCCCAGCATTTT
CDR3: CASSPGAQPQHF
J: TRBJ1-5
length: 12
V: TRBV7-8
size: .
D: .

DNA: TGTGCCAGCACAAAACAGGCCCGAGAGACCCAGTACTTC
CDR3: CASTKQARETQYF
J: TRBJ2-5
length: 13
V: TRBV6-6
size: .
D: .

DNA: TGTGCCAGCAGTTTCCGGGAGTTGGGGGAGCTGTTTTTT
CDR3: CASSFRELGELFF
J: TRBJ2-2
length: 13
V: TRBV27
size: .
D: .

DNA: TGTGCCAGCAGCTTAGGACAGGGTAGAGGCAATCAGCCCCAGCATTTT
CDR3: CASSLGQGRGNQPQHF
J: TRBJ1-5
length: 16
V: TRBV13
size: .
D: .

DNA: TGCAGCGTTGCCCCCGGGGGTAACTATGGCTACACCTTC
CDR3: CSVAPGGNYGYTF
J: TRBJ1-2
length: 13
V: TRBV29-1
size: .
D: .

DNA: TGTGCCAGCAGTCTAGGTGTACACAGGGGGAAGCATTTT
CDR3: CASSLGVHRGKHF
J: TRBJ1-5
length: 13
V: TRBV28
size: .
D: TRBD1

DNA: TGTGCCAGCACTGGACAGGGATGTTACGAGCAGTACTTC
CDR3: CASTGQGCYEQYF
J: TRBJ2-7
length: 13
V: TRBV6-4
size: .
D: TRBD1

DNA: TGTGCCAGCAGAAGAGACTTAGCCAAAAACATTCAGTACTTC
CDR3: CASRRDLAKNIQYF
J: TRBJ2-4
length: 14
V: TRBV2
size: .
D: .

DNA: TGCAGTGCGCGGGGGCCATGGGGCTACACCTTC
CDR3: CSARGPWGYTF
J: TRBJ1-2
length: 11
V: TRBV20-1
size: .
D: .

DNA: TGTGCCTCCTCCTTCGGGACAGGGGAACGCACCTTC
CDR3: CASSFGTGERTF
J: TRBJ1-2
length: 12
V: TRBV30
size: .
D: TRBD1

DNA: TGTGCCAGCAGCTTGGGCCCGGCAGGGAACACTGAAGCTTTCTTT
CDR3: CASSLGPAGNTEAFF
J: TRBJ1-1
length: 15
V: TRBV5-6
size: .
D: .

DNA: TGTGCCAGCAGTCCCCATACCGGACAGAGATTTAACTATGGCTACACCTTC
CDR3: CASSPHTGQRFNYGYTF
J: TRBJ1-2
length: 17
V: TRBV28
size: .
D: .